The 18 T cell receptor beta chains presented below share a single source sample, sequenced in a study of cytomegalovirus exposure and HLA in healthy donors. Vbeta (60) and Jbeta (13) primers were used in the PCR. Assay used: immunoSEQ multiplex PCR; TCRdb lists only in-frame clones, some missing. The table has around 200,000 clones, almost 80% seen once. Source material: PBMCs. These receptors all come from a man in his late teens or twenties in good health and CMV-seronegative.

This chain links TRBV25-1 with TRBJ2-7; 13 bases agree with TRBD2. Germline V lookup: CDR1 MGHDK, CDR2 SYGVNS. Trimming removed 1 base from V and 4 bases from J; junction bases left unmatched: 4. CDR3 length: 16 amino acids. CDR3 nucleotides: TGTGCCAGCAGTGAATGGGGGACTAGCGGGGTATACGAGCAGTACTTC. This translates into CASSEWGTSGVYEQYF.

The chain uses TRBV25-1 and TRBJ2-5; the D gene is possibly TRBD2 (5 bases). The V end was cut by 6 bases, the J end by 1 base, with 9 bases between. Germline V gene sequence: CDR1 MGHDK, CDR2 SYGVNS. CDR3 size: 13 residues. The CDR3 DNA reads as TGTGCCAGCAGCGCTAGCAGCCAAGAGACCCAGTACTTC. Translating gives CASSASSQETQYF.

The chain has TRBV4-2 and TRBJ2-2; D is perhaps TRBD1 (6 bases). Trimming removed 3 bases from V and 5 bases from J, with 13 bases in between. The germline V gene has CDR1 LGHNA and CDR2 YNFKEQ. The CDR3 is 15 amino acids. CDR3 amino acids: CASSHPTGTTGELFF. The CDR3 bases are TGTGCCAGCAGCCACCCAACAGGGACGACCGGGGAGCTGTTTTTT.

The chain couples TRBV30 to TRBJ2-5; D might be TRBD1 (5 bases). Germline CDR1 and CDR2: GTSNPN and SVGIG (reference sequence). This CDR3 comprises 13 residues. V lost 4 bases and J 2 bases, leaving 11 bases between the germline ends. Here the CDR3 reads CAWNFDRQETQYF. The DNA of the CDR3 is TGTGCCTGGAATTTCGACAGACAAGAGACCCAGTACTTC.

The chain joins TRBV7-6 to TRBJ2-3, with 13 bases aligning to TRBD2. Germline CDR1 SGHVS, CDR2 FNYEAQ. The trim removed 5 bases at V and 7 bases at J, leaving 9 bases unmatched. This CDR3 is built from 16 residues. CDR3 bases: TGTGCCAGCAGCCTAAGGACTAGCGGGGGCACGAATACGCAGTATTTT. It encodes CASSLRTSGGTNTQYF.

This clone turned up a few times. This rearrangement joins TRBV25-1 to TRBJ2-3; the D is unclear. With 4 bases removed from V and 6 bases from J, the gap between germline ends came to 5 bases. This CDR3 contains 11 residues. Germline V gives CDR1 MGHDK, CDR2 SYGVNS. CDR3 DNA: TGTGCCAGCAGTGTCGCGGATACGCAGTATTTT. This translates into CASSVADTQYF.

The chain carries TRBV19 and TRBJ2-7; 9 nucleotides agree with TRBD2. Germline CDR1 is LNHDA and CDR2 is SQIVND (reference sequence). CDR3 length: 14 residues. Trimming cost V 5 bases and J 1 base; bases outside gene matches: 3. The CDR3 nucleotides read TGTGCCAGTAGTCATAGCGGGAGATCCTACGAGCAGTACTTC. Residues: CASSHSGRSYEQYF.

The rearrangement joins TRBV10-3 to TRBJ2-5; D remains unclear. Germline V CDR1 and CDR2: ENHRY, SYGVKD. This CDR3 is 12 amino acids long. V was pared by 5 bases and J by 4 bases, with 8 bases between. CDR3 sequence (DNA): TGTGCCATCAGTCCCGGGTTAGAGACCCAGTACTTC. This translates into CAISPGLETQYF.

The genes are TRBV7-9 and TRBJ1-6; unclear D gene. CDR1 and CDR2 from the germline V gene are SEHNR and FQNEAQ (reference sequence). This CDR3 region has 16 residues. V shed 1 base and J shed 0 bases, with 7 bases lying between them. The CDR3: CASSLDTSSYNSPLHF. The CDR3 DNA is TGTGCCAGCAGCTTAGATACGAGCTCCTATAATTCACCCCTCCACTTT.

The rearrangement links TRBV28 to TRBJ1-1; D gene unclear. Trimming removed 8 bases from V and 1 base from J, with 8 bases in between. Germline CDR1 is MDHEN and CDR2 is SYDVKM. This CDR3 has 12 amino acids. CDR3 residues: CASSLENTEAFF. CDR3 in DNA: TGTGCCAGCTCCCTAGAGAACACTGAAGCTTTCTTT.

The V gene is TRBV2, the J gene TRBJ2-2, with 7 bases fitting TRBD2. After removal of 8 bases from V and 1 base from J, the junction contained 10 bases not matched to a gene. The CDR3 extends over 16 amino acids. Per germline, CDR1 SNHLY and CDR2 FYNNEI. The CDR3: CASEETSRKNTGELFF. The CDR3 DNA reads TGTGCCAGCGAAGAGACTAGCCGAAAGAACACCGGGGAGCTGTTTTTT.

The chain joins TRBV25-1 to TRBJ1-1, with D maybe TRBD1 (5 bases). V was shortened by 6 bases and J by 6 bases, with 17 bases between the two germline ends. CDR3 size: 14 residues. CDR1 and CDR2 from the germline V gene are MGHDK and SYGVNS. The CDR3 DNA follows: TGTGCCAGCAGGGACATAGAAGGGAAGGCTGAAGCTTTCTTT. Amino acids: CASRDIEGKAEAFF.

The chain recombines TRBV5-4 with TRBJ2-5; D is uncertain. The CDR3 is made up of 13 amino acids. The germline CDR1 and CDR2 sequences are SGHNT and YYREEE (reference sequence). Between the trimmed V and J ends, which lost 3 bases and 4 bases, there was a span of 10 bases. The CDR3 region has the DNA TGTGCCAGCAGCTCCTTCGGTCTAGAGACCCAGTACTTC. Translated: CASSSFGLETQYF.

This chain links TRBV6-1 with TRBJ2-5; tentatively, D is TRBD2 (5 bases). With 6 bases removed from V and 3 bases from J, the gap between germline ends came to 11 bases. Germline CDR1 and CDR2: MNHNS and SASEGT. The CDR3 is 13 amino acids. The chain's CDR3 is CASRQTGEETQYF. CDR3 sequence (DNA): TGTGCCAGCAGACAAACCGGGGAAGAGACCCAGTACTTC.

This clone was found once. CDR3 sequence reads: CATAVGGGAITEQYF. The CDR3 DNA reads as TGTGCCACCGCAGTGGGGGGGGGCGCAATCACTGAGCAGTACTTC. V gene TRBV10-3 combines with J gene TRBJ2-7, with D tentatively TRBD2 (7 bases). The CDR3 sequence is 15 residues long. V was pared by 10 bases and J by 7 bases, with 26 bases between. CDR1 is ENHRY, CDR2 SYGVKD, per germline.

CDR3 DNA: TGTGCCAGCGGCGGGGGACAGGCAAAAAACATTCAGTACTTC. This gives the protein CASGGGQAKNIQYF. The J gene is TRBJ2-4, the V gene TRBV2; D may be TRBD1 (8 bases). CDR1 SNHLY and CDR2 FYNNEI come from the germline V gene. This CDR3 region has 14 residues. V was shortened by 8 bases and J by 4 bases, with 15 bases between the two germline ends.

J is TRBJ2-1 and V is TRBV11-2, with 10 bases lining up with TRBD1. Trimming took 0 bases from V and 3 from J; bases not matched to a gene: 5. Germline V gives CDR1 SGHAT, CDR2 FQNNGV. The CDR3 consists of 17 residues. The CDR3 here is CASSLEVGTGVYNEQFF. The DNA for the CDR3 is TGTGCCAGCAGCTTAGAGGTCGGGACAGGGGTCTACAATGAGCAGTTCTTC.

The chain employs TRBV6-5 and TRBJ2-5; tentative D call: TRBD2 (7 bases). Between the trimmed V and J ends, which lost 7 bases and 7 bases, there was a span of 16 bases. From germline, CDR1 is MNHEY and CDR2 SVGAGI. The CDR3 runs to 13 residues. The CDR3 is CASKGGGSGTQYF. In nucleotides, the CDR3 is TGTGCCAGCAAGGGAGGGGGGAGCGGGACCCAGTACTTC.